This passage covers 5 T cell receptor beta chains from one sample sequenced in a study of tumor-infiltrating lymphocytes in primary liver carcinoma. Unsorted whole blood served as the source of blood RNA, and germline DNA was extracted as well. Synthesis of TCR beta cDNA was carried out from about 500 ng total RNA with a constant-region primer. Amplification in three nested multiplex PCR rounds with slightly modified ARM-PCR gave rise to TCR beta libraries. It was with TRBV1-TRBV30 forward primers and a C-beta reverse primer that the first two PCR rounds were run, at about 10 cycles each. TCRdb independently ran MiXCR on the multiplex PCR reads; one entry per CDR3 protein. The table lists roughly 180,000 distinct CDR3 sequences, approximately 60% of them singletons. Sequencing used peripheral blood. Receptor source: a man aged 35-49 years with primary liver carcinoma and hepatitis B virus infection.

A note on this clonotype: A junction boundary mismatches the germline segment, possibly from a read error. The rearrangement joins TRBV11-2 to TRBJ2-7; 12 nucleotides line up with TRBD2. Germline CDR1 and CDR2: SGHAT and FQNNGV. This CDR3 spans 18 amino acids. The CDR3 DNA sequence: TGTGCCAGCATCGGGCTCGGGACTACTAGCGGGAGGAGCTACGAGCGGTACTTC. Residues: CASIGLGTTSGRSYERYF.

The rearrangement links TRBV29-1 to TRBJ1-2, with D maybe TRBD1 (5 bases). The CDR3 loop spans 15 amino acids. V was trimmed by 4 bases and J by 5 bases, leaving 20 bases between them. Germline lookup yields CDR1 SQVTM and CDR2 ANQGSEA. CDR3 sequence reads: CSVVGGAGNDYGYTF. The CDR3 DNA sequence: TGCAGCGTTGTGGGGGGAGCAGGGAACGATTATGGCTACACCTTC.

The chain employs TRBV5-8 and TRBJ2-3; a weak D match, TRBD2 (5 bases). This CDR3 has 16 amino acids. Trimming stripped 1 base from V and 3 bases from J, with 15 bases between. Germline CDR1 and CDR2: SGHTS and YDEGEE. The CDR3 bases are TGTGCCAGCAGCTTGCTGCTAGCCCGCGAAACAGATACGCAGTATTTT. Protein sequence: CASSLLLARETDTQYF.

Worth noting for this clonotype: A single base separates this from a much larger clone, so it may be a read error. J is TRBJ2-7 and V is TRBV11-2, with TRBD2 matching over 8 bases. The CDR3 length is 14 residues. Germline V CDR1 and CDR2: SGHAT, FQNNGV. The CDR3 reads CSSGRSSGFYEQYF. CDR3 in DNA: TGTTCCAGCGGCCGATCTAGCGGGTTCTACGAGCAGTACTTC. The full variable domain, in which reference TRBV11-2 and TRBJ2-7 provide the parts outside the CDR3, is EAGVAQSPRYKIIEKRQSVAFWCNPISGHATLYWYQQILGQGPKLLIQFQNNGVVDDSQLPKDRFSAERLKGVDSTLKIQPAKLEDSAVYLCSSGRSSGFYEQYFGPGTRLTVT.

This clonotype was found many times. The chain couples TRBV4-2 to TRBJ1-5, with D perhaps TRBD1 (6 bases). From germline, CDR1 is LGHNA and CDR2 YNFKEQ. The CDR3 extends over 17 amino acids. V was shortened by 0 bases and J by 4 bases, with 16 bases between the two germline ends. In nucleotides, the CDR3 is TGTGCCAGCAGCCAAGATGGGGGGGGGCTAGGAAATCAGCCCCAGCATTTT. Translated, it gives CASSQDGGGLGNQPQHF.